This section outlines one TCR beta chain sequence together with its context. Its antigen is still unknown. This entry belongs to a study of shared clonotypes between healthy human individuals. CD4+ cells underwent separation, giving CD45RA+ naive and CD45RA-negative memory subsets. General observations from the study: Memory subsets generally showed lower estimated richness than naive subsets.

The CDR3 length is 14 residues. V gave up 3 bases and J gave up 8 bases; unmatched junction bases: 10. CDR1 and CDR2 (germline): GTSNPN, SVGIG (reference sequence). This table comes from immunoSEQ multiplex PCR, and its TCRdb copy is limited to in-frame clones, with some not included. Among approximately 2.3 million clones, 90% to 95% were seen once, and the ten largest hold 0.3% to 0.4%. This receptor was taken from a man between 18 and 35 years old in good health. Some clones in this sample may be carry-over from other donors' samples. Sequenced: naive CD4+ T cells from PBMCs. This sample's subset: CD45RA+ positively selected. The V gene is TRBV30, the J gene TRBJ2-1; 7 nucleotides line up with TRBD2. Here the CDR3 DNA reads TGTGCCTGGAGATTTTCCGCGGGAGTTTATGAGCAGTTCTTC. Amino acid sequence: CAWRFSAGVYEQFF. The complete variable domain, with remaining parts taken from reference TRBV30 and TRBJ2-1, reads SQTIHQWPATLVQPVGSPLSLECTVEGTSNPNLYWYRQAAGRGLQLLFYSVGIGQISSEVPQNLSASRPQDRQFILSSKKLLLSDSGFYLCAWRFSAGVYEQFFGPGTRLTVL.